This TCR beta chain derives from a study of blood T cell repertoires in COVID-19. Overall study context: Samples came from the United States, Italy and Spain, spanning acute and convalescent COVID-19. T cells, B-cell-depleted T cells, or PBMCs supplied cDNA or gDNA.

Sequenced by immunoSEQ multiplex PCR; TCRdb stores in-frame clones only, minus some. The table has around 15,000 clones, about nine tenths seen once. Input material: peripheral blood. The TCR was taken from a man aged 50 to 60 with active COVID-19.

In DNA form, the CDR3 reads TGTGCTAGTGCCAGGGTGGGGAATTCACCCCTCCACTTT. Its protein product is CASARVGNSPLHF. The rearrangement uses TRBV12-5 and TRBJ1-6, with a possible D match to TRBD1 (5 bases). The CDR3 covers 13 residues. From germline, CDR1 is LGHNT and CDR2 FRNRAP. Trimming removed 7 bases at V and 7 bases at J, with 11 bases between.